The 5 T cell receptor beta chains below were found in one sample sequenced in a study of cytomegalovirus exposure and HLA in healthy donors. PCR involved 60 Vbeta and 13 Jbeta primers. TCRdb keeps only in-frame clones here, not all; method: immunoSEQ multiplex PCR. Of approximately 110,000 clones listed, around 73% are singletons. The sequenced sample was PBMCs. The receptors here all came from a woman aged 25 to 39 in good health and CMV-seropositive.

The CDR3 bases are TGTGCCAGCAGTTGGGGACAAGATGTGCGTTCACCCCTCCACTTT. It codes for CASSWGQDVRSPLHF. The rearrangement links TRBV6-5 to TRBJ1-6, with D perhaps matching TRBD1 (6 bases). Germline assignment: CDR1 MNHEY and CDR2 SVGAGI. The CDR3 length is 15 residues. With 4 bases removed from V and 9 bases from J, the gap between germline ends came to 16 bases.

Here the CDR3 reads CASSFREGAVVEQFF. The CDR3 nucleotides are TGTGCCAGCAGCTTCCGGGAGGGGGCGGTTGTTGAGCAGTTCTTC. V and J are TRBV7-8 and TRBJ2-1, with a possible D match to TRBD2 (8 bases). Germline assignment: CDR1 SGHVS and CDR2 FQNEAQ. CDR3 length: 15 amino acids. V was clipped by 3 bases and J by 9 bases, with 18 bases between them.

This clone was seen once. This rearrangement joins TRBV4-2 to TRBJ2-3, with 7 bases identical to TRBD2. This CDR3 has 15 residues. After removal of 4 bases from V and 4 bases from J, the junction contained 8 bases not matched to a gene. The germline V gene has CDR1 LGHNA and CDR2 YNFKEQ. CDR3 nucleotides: TGTGCCAGCAGCCCGCGGGGGTCCGAAGCAGATACGCAGTATTTT. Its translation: CASSPRGSEADTQYF.

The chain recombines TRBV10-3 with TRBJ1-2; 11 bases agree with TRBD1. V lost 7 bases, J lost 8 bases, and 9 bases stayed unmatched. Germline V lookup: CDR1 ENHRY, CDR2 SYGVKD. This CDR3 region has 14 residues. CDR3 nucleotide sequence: TGTGCCATCAATTTGGGACAGGGGGTCGAGGGCTACACCTTC. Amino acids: CAINLGQGVEGYTF.

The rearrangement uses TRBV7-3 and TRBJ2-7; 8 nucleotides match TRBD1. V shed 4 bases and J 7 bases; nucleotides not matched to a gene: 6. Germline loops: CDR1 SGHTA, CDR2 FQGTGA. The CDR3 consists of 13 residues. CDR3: CASSSQGAGEQYF. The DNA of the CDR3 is TGTGCCAGCAGCTCGCAGGGGGCGGGGGAGCAGTACTTC.